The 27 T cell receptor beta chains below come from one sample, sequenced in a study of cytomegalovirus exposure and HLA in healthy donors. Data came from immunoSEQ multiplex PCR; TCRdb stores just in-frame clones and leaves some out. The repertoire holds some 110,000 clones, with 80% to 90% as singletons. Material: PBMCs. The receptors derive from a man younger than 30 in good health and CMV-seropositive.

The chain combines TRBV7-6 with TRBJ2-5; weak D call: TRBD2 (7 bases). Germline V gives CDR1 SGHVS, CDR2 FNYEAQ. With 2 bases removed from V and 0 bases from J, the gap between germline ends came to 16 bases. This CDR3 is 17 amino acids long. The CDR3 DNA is TGTGCCAGCAGCTTAACTAAGGGGGGGTCGTACCAAGAGACCCAGTACTTC. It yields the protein CASSLTKGGSYQETQYF.

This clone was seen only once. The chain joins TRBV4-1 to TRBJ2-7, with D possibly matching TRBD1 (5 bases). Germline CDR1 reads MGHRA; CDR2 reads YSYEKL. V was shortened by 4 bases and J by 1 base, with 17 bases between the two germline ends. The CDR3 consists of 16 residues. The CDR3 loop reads CASSPIGKGNSYEQYF. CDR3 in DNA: TGCGCCAGCAGCCCGATTGGGAAGGGGAATTCCTACGAGCAGTACTTC.

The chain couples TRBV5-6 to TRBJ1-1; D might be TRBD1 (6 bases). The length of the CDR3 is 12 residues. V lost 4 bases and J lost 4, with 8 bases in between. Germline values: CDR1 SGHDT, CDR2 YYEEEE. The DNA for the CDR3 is TGTGCCAGCAGCCGAGGGGGCACTGAAGCTTTCTTT. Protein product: CASSRGGTEAFF. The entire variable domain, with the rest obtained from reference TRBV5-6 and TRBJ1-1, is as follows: DAGVTQSPTHLIKTRGQQVTLRCSPKSGHDTVSWYQQALGQGPQFIFQYYEEEERQRGNFPDRFSGHQFPNYSSELNVNALLLGDSALYLCASSRGGTEAFFGQGTRLTVV.

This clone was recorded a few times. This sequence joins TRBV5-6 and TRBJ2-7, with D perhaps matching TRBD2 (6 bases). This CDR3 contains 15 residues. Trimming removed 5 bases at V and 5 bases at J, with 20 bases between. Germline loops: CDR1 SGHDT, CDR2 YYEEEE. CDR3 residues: CASSSGLTMTHEQYF. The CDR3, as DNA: TGTGCCAGCAGTTCGGGACTCACAATGACCCACGAGCAGTACTTC. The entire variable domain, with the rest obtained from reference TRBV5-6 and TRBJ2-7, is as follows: DAGVTQSPTHLIKTRGQQVTLRCSPKSGHDTVSWYQQALGQGPQFIFQYYEEEERQRGNFPDRFSGHQFPNYSSELNVNALLLGDSALYLCASSSGLTMTHEQYFGPGTRLTVT.

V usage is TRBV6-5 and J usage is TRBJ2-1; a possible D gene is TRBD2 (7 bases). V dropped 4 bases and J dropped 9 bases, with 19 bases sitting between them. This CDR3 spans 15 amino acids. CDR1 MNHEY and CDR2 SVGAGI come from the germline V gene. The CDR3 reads CASSLEAGAVTEQFF. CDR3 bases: TGTGCCAGCAGTTTAGAGGCGGGGGCCGTAACTGAGCAGTTCTTC.

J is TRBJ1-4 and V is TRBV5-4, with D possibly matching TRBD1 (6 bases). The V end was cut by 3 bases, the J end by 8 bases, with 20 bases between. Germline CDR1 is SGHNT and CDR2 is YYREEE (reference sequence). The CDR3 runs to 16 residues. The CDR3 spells CASSSATDSPIEKLFF. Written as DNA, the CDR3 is TGTGCCAGCAGCTCGGCCACGGACAGCCCAATCGAAAAACTGTTTTTT.

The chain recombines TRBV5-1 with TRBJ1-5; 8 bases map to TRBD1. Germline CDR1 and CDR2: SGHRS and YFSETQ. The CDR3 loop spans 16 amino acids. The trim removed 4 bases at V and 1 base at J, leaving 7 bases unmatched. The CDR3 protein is CASSIGTGRSNQPQHF. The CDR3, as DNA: TGCGCCAGCAGCATTGGGACAGGACGCAGCAATCAGCCCCAGCATTTT. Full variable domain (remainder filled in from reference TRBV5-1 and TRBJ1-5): KAGVTQTPRYLIKTRGQQVTLSCSPISGHRSVSWYQQTPGQGLQFLFEYFSETQRNKGNFPGRFSGRQFSNSRSEMNVSTLELGDSALYLCASSIGTGRSNQPQHFGDGTRLSIL.

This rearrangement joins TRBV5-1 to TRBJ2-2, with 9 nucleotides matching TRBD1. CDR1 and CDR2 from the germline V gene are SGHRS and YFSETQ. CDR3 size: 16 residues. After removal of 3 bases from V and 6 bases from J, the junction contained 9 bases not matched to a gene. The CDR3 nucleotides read TGCGCCAGCAGCTCCCACAGGGGGCTACAGGCCGGGGAGCTGTTTTTT. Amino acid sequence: CASSSHRGLQAGELFF.

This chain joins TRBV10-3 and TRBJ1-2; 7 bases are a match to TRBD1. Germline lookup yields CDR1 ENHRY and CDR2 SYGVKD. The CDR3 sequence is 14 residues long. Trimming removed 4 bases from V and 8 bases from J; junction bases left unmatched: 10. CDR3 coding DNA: TGTGCCATCAGTGCTGACAGGGTAGTTCAGGGCTACACCTTC. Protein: CAISADRVVQGYTF.

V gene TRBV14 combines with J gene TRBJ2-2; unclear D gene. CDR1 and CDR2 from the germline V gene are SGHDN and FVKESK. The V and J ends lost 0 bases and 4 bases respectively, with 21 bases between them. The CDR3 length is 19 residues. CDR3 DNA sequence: TGTGCCAGCAGCCAAGAGATCCTTGCCACAGTCCCCCGCACCGGGGAGCTGTTTTTT. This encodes CASSQEILATVPRTGELFF.

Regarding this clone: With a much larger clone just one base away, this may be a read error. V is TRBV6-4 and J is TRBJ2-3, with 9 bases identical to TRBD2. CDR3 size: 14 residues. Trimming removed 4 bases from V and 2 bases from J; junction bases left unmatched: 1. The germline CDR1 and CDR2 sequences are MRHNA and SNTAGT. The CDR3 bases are TGTGCCAGCAGTGGCGGGGGGGCCACAGATACGCAGTATTTT. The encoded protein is CASSGGGATDTQYF.

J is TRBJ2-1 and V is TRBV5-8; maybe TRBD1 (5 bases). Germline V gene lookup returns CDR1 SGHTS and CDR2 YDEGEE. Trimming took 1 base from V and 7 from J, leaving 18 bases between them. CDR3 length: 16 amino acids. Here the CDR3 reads CASSLTGGRPQNEQFF. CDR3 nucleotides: TGTGCCAGCAGCTTGACAGGCGGTAGACCCCAAAATGAGCAGTTCTTC.

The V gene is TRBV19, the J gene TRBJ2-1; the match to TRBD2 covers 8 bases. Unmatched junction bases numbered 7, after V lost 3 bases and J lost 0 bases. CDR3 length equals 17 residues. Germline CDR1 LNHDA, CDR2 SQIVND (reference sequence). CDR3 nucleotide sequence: TGTGCCAGTAGTATGGGTCGACTAGCGAGCTCCTACAATGAGCAGTTCTTC. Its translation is CASSMGRLASSYNEQFF.

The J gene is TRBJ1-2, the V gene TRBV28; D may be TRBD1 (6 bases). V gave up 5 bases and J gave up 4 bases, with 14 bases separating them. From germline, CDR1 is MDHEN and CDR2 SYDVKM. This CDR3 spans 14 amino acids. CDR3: CASSRGTIGYGYTF. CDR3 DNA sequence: TGTGCCAGCAGTCGTGGGACAATTGGCTATGGCTACACCTTC.

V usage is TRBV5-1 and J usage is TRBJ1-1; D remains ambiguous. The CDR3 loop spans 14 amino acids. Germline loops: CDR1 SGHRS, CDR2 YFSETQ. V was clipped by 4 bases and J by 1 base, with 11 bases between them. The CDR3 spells CASSQRVGNTEAFF. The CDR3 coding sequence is TGCGCCAGCAGCCAGCGCGTTGGGAACACTGAAGCTTTCTTT.

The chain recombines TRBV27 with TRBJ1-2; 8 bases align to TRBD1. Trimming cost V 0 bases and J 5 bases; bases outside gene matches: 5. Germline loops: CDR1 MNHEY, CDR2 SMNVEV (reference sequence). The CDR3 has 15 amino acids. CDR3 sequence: CASSLSDTGGYGYTF. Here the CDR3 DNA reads TGTGCCAGCAGTTTATCGGACACAGGGGGTTATGGCTACACCTTC.

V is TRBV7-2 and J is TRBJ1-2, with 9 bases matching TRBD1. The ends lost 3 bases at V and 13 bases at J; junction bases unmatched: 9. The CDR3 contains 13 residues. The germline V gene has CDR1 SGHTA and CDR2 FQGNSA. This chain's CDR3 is CASSFMDRGFGTF. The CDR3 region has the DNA TGTGCCAGCAGCTTCATGGACAGGGGTTTCGGCACCTTC.

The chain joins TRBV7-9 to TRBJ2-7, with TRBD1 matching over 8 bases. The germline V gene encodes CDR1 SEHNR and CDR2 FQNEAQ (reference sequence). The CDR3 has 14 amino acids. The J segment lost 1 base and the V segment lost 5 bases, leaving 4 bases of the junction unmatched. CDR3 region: CASSKGDRSYEQYF. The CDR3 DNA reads TGTGCCAGCAGCAAGGGGGACAGGTCCTACGAGCAGTACTTC.

CDR3 residues: CASSYWRGRYNEQFF. The CDR3 nucleotides are TGTGCCAGCAGCTATTGGCGGGGGAGGTACAATGAGCAGTTCTTC. V gene TRBV7-9 combines with J gene TRBJ2-1; 7 bases are a match to TRBD2. Germline loops: CDR1 SEHNR, CDR2 FQNEAQ (reference sequence). Trimming cost V 4 bases and J 4 bases; bases outside gene matches: 7. The CDR3 contains 15 residues.

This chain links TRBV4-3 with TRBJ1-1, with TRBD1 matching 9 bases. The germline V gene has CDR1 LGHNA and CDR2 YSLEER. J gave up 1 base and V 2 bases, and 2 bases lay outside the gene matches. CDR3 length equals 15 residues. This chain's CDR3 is CASSQKGQGNTEAFF. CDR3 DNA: TGCGCCAGCAGCCAAAAGGGACAGGGGAACACTGAAGCTTTCTTT.

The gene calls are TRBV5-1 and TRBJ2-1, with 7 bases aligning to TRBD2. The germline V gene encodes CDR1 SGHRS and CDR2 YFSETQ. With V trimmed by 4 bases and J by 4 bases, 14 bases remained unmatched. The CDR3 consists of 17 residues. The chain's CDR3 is CASSGGTTLGLYNEQFF. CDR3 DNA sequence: TGCGCCAGCAGCGGGGGGACTACCCTCGGGCTTTACAATGAGCAGTTCTTC.

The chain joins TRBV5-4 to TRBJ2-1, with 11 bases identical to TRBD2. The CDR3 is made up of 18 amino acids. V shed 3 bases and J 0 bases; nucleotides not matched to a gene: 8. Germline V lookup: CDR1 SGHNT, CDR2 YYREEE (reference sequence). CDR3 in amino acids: CASSSLLAGVNSYNEQFF. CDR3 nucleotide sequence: TGTGCCAGCAGCTCCCTACTAGCGGGGGTGAACTCCTACAATGAGCAGTTCTTC. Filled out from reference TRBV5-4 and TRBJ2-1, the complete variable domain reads ETGVTQSPTHLIKTRGQQVTLRCSSQSGHNTVSWYQQALGQGPQFIFQYYREEENGRGNFPPRFSGLQFPNYSSELNVNALELDDSALYLCASSSLLAGVNSYNEQFFGPGTRLTVL.

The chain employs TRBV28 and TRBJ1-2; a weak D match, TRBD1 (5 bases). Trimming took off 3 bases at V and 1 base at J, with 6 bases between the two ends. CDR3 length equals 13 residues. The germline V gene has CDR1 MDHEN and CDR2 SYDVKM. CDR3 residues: CASSLDINYGYTF. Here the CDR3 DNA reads TGTGCCAGCAGTTTGGACATTAACTATGGCTACACCTTC.

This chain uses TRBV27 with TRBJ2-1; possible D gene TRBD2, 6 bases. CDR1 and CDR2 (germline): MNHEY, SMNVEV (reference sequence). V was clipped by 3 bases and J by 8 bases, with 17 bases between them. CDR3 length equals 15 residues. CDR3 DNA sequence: TGTGCCAGCAGTTTGTTAGCGGCCCCCTCAGATGAGCAGTTCTTC. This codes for CASSLLAAPSDEQFF.

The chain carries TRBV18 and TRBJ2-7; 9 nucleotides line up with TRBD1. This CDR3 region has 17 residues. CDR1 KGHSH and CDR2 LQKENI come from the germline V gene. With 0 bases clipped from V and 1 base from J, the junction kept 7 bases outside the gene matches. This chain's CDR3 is CASSPPFGTGFSYEQYF. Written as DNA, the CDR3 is TGTGCCAGCTCACCACCATTCGGGACAGGGTTTTCCTACGAGCAGTACTTC.

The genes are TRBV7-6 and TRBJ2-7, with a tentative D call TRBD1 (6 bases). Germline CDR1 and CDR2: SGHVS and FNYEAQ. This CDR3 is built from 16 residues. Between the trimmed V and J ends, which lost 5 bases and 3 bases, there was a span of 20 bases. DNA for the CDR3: TGTGCCAGCAGCCCCGGTGGGCAGGGGAGAAACTACGAGCAGTACTTC. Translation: CASSPGGQGRNYEQYF.

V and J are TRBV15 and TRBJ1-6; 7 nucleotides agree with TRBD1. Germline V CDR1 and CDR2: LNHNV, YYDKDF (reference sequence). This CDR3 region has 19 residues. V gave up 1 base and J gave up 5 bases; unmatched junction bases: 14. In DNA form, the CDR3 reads TGTGCCACCAGCAGAGGGGCAGGGGGACCGTATACTAATAATTCACCCCTCCACTTT. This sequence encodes CATSRGAGGPYTNNSPLHF.